Given below is one T cell receptor beta chain in context. The data stem from a study of monozygotic twins with inflammatory bowel disease. Germline CDR1 LGHDT, CDR2 YNNKEL (reference sequence). This CDR3 has 15 amino acids. TCRdb re-called the 5' RACE reads; one entry per CDR3 protein, DNA not given. The sample totals some 200,000 distinct CDR3 sequences. Sequenced sample: blood. This rearrangement joins TRBV3-1 to TRBJ1-5; as DNA is missing, the TRBD1 call by TCRdb cannot be tested. The source is a human donor with ulcerative colitis or Crohn's disease, or a healthy co-twin of an affected twin (not recorded which). CDR3 protein: CASSQGNRNNQPQHF.